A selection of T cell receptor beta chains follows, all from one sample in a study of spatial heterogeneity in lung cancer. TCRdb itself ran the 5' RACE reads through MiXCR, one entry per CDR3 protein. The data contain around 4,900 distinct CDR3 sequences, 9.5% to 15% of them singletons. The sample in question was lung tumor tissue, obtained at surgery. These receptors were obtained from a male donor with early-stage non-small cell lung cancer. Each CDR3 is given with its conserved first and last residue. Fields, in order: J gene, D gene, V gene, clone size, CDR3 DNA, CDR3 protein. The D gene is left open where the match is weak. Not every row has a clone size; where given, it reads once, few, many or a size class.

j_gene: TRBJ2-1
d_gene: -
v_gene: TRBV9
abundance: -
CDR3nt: TGTGCCAGCAGCGTACGGTCTGACGCAAATGAGCAGTTCTTC
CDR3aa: CASSVRSDANEQFF

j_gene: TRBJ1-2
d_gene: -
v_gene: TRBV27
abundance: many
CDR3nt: TGTGCCAGCAGCCCGACAGGCGGCTCCCATGGCTACACCTTC
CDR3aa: CASSPTGGSHGYTF

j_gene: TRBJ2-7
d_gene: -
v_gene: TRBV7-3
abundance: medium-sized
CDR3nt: TGTGCCAGCAGCTTAAAACCCGGTTCCGTCTACGAGCAGTACTTC
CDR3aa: CASSLKPGSVYEQYF

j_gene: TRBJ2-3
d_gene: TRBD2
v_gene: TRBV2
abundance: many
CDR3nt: TGTGCCAGCACCTTGACTAGCGGGAGGGTAGATACGCAGTATTTT
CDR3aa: CASTLTSGRVDTQYF

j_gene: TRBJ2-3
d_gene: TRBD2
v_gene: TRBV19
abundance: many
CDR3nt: TGTGCCAGTAGTATTACGGCTAGCGGGGGTAGAGATACGCAGTATTTT
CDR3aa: CASSITASGGRDTQYF

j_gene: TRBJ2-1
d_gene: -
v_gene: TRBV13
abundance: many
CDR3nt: TGTGCCAGCAGCTTTAAGCGGCGTCTTTACAATGAGCAGTTCTTC
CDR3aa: CASSFKRRLYNEQFF

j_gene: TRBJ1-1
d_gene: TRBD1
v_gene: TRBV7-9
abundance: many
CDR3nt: TGTGCCAGCAGCCTAACGGGGATAACAGGGGGAGCTTTCTTT
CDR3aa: CASSLTGITGGAFF

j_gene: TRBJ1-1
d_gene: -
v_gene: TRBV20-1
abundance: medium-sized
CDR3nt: TGCAGTGCTGACCTAGAGAACACTGAAGCTTTCTTT
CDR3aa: CSADLENTEAFF

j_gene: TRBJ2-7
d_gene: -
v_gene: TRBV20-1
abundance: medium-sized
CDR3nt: TGCAGTGCTAGTGGGCCTTCGGAGCAGTACTTC
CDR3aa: CSASGPSEQYF

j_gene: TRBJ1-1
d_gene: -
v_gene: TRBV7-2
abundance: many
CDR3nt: TGTGCCAGCAGCTTAGTGGGATTGGGAGGTCTGGACACTGAAGCTTTCTTT
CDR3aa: CASSLVGLGGLDTEAFF

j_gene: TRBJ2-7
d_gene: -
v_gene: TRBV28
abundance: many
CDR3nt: TGTGCCAGCAGCCCTCTAATAGGCGAGCAGTACTTC
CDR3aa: CASSPLIGEQYF

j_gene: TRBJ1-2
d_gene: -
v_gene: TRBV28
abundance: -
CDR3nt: TGTGCCAGCAGTGCCACAAGGAACTATGGCTACACCTTC
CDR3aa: CASSATRNYGYTF

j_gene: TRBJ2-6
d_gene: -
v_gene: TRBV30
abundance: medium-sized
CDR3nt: TGTGCCTGGACGCGTGGGGCGGACGGGGCCAACGTCCTGACTTTC
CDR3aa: CAWTRGADGANVLTF

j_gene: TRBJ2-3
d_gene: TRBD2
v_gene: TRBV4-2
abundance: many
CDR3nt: TGTGCCAGCAGCCAACGACTAGCGGGGTCCGCAGATACGCAGTATTTT
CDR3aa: CASSQRLAGSADTQYF

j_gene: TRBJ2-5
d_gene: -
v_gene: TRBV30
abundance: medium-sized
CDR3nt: TGTGCCTGGAGTGTACAGTTACTAATCCAAGAGACCCAGTACTTC
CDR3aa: CAWSVQLLIQETQYF

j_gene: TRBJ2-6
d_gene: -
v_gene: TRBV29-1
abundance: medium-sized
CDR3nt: TGCAGCCCCTGTACTGGGGCCAACGTCCTGACTTTC
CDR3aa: CSPCTGANVLTF

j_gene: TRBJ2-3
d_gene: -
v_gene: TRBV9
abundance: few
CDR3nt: TGTGCCAGCACCGTTTTTCCGGGACCTTCTAGCACAGATACGCAGTATTTT
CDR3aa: CASTVFPGPSSTDTQYF

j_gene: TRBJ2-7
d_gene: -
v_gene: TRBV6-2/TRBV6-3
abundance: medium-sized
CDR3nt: TGTGCCAGCAGTTACTCTCACTACGAGCAGTACTTC
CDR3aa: CASSYSHYEQYF

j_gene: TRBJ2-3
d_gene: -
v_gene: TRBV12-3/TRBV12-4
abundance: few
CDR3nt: TGTGCCAGCAGTTTGACAGATACGCAGTATTTT
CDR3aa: CASSLTDTQYF

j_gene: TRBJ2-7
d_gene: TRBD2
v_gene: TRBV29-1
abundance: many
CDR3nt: TGCAGCGTTGCCCCCGGGACTAGCATCTACGAGCAGTACTTC
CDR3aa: CSVAPGTSIYEQYF

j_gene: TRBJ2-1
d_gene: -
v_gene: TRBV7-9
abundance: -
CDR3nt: TGTGCCAGCAGCTTACAGTACAACAATGAGCAGTTCTTC
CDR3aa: CASSLQYNNEQFF

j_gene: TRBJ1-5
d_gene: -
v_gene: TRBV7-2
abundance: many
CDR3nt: TGTGCCAGCAGCTTACAGGAGGATCAGCCCCAGCATTTT
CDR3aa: CASSLQEDQPQHF

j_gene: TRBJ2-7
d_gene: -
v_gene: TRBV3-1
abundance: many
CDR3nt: TGTGCCAGCAGCCAAGATGCGCTGGGCTACGAGCAGTACTTC
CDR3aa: CASSQDALGYEQYF

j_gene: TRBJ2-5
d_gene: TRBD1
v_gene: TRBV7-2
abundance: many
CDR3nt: TGTGCCAGCAGCTTAGGGATAACAGGGGATGTGACCCAGTACTTC
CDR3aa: CASSLGITGDVTQYF

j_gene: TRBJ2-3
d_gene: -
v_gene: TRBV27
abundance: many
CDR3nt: TGTGCCAGCAGTTTCGACAGTAAGGAGACAGATACGCAGTATTTT
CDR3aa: CASSFDSKETDTQYF

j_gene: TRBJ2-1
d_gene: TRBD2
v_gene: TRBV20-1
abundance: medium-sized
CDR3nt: TGCAGTGCTAGAGACCCTAGCGGGAGGATTTCCTACAATGAGCAGTTCTTC
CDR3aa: CSARDPSGRISYNEQFF

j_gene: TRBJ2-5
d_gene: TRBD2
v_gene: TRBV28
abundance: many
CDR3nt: TGTGCCAGTTCGGGACTAGCGGGAGGACCGGAGACCCAGTACTTC
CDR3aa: CASSGLAGGPETQYF

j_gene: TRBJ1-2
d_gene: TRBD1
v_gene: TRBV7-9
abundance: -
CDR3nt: TGTGCCAGCAGCTTCATACAGGGGGCTTCTGGCTACACCTTC
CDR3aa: CASSFIQGASGYTF

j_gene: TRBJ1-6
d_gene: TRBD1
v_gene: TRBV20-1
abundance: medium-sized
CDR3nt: TGCAGTGCTACGCCTTACAGGGGTAACAATAATTCACCCCTCCACTTT
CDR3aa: CSATPYRGNNNSPLHF

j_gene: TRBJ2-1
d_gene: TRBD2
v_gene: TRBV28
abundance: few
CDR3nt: TGTGCCAGCAGTTCCTCCTTTACTAGCGCCCCCGCCTTCAATGAGCAGTTCTTC
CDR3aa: CASSSSFTSAPAFNEQFF

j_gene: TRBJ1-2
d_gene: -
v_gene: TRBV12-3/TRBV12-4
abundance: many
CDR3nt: TGTGCCAGCAGTTTAGAGGGCCAGGGGATTCGTGGCTACACCTTC
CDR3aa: CASSLEGQGIRGYTF

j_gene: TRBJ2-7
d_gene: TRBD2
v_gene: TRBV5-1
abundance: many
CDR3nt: TGCGCCAGCAGCTTGTGGGAGGGACCGACCTACGAGCAGTACTTC
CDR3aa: CASSLWEGPTYEQYF

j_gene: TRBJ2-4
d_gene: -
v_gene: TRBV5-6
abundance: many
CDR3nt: TGTGCCAGCAGCTTTTCGCAGGGGAGGAACATTCAGTACTTC
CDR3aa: CASSFSQGRNIQYF

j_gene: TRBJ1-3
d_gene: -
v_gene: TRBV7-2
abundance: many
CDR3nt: TGTGCCAGCAGCCCCCTTGCAGTCAGCTCTGGAAACACCATATATTTT
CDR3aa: CASSPLAVSSGNTIYF

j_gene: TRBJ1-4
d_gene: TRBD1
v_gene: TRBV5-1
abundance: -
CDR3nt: TGCGCCAGCAGCTTGGGGGGACAGCCGAATGAAAAACTGTTTTTT
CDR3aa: CASSLGGQPNEKLFF

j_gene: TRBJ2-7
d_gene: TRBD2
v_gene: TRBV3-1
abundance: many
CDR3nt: TGTGCCAGCAGCTCGACCACGACTAGCGGGAGCAACGAGCAGTACTTC
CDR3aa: CASSSTTTSGSNEQYF

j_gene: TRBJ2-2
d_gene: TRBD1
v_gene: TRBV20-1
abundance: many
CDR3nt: TGCAGTGCTCCCAGACAGGGTCCGGTCGGGGAGCTGTTTTTT
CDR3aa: CSAPRQGPVGELFF

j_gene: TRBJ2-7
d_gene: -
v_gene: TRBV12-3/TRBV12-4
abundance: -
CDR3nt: TGTGCCAGCAGTTTAGGTGACAGCTCCTACGAGCAGTACTTC
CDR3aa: CASSLGDSSYEQYF

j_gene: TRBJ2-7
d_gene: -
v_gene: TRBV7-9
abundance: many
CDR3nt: TGTGCCAGCAGCCTCGATGGGATCTACGAGCAGTACTTC
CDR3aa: CASSLDGIYEQYF

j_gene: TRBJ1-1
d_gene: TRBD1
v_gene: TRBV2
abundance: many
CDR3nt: TGTGCCAGCAGTTTCGACAGGGCGAACACTGAAGCTTTCTTT
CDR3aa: CASSFDRANTEAFF

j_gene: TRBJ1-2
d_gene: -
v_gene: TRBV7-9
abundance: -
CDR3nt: TGTGCCAGCAGCTTGGACGGATCATATGGCTACACCTTC
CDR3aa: CASSLDGSYGYTF

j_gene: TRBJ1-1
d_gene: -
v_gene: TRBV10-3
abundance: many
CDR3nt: TGTGCCATCAGTGGTCAGAACTTGAACACTGAAGCTTTCTTT
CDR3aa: CAISGQNLNTEAFF

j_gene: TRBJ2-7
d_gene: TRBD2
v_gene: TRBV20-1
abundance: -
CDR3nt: TGCAGTGCTAGCACACCGGGACTAGCGGGAGGGGAGCAGTACTTC
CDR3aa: CSASTPGLAGGEQYF

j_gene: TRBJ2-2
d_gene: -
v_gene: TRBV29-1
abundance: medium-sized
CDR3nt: TGCAGCGTTGCCCCTTCCGGCGGAAACGGGGAGCTGTTTTTT
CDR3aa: CSVAPSGGNGELFF

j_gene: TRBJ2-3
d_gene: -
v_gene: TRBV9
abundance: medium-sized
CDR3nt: TGTGCCAGCAGCGTAGTGCATTCTGATACGCAGTATTTT
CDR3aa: CASSVVHSDTQYF

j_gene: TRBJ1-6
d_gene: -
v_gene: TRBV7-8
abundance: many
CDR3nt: TGTGCCAGCAGCCCTCGCTTTGAGAATTCACCCCTCCACTTT
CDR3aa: CASSPRFENSPLHF

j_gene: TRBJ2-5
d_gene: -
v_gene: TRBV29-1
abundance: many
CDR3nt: TGCAGCGTAGAGACTTATCAAGAGACCCAGTACTTC
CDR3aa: CSVETYQETQYF

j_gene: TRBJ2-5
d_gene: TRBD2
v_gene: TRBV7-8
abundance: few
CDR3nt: TGTGCCAGCAGCCCGACGACGCGAACTAGCGGGAGGGAGACCCAGTACTTC
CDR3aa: CASSPTTRTSGRETQYF

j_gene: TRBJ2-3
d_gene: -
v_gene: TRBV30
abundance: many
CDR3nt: TGTGCCTGGAGGAGCCCAGGGGCAGATACGCAGTATTTT
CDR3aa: CAWRSPGADTQYF

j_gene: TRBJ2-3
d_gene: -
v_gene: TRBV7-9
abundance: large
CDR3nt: TGTGCCAGCAGTCGTACAGGGAGCACAGATACGCAGTATTTT
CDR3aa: CASSRTGSTDTQYF

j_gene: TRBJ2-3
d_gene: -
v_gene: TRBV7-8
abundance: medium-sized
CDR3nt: TGTGCCAGCAGCCCAGAGGAAGTCACAGATACGCAGTATTTT
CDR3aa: CASSPEEVTDTQYF

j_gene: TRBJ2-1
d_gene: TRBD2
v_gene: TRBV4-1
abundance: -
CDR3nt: TGCGCCAGCAGCCACTCTATGCGGTTAGGCCGCGGGAGCTCCTACAATGAGCAGTTCTTC
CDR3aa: CASSHSMRLGRGSSYNEQFF

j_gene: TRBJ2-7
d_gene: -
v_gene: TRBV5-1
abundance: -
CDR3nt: TGCGCCAGCAGCCCCGCCGCTAGCGCTCTCTACGAGCAGTACTTC
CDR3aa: CASSPAASALYEQYF

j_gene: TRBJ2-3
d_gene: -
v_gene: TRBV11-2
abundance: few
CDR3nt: TGTGCCAGCAGCTTAGAGGATTTAGACTCGACCTACACAGATACGCAGTATTTT
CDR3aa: CASSLEDLDSTYTDTQYF

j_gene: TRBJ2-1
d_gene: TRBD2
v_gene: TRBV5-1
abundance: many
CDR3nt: TGCGCCAGCAGGGCTAGCGGGGGGTCAATAGACAATGAGCAGTTCTTC
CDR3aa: CASRASGGSIDNEQFF